The entry that follows covers one T cell receptor (beta chain) sequence. Germline values: CDR1 KGHDR, CDR2 SFDVKD. V was pared by 4 bases and J by 3 bases, with 6 bases of the junction left unmatched. This CDR3 is built from 16 residues. These data are taken from a study of blood T cell repertoires in COVID-19. Overall study context: Both acute and convalescent COVID-19 samples were obtained from the United States, Italy and Spain.

Sequencing used immunoSEQ multiplex PCR; TCRdb keeps in-frame clones, though not all of them. The data contain roughly 140,000 clones, approximately 90% of them seen just once; the ten biggest clones take up 3%. The receptor was derived from a woman aged 55-70 years with active COVID-19. The V call is TRBV24-1, the J call TRBJ2-1, with 9 bases aligning to TRBD1. Material for sequencing was peripheral blood. The CDR3 is CATSEEGQGVYNEQFF. DNA of the CDR3: TGTGCCACCAGTGAGGAGGGACAGGGCGTCTACAATGAGCAGTTCTTC.